This T cell receptor beta chain was sequenced in a study of T cells in women clearing cervical HPV infection. About this clone itself: The read ends 3 residues shy of where the CDR3 ends; the end is completed using the germline J gene.

Germline V gene data show CDR1 as PRHDT and CDR2 as FYEKMQ (reference sequence). Trimming cost V 5 bases and J 6 bases; bases outside gene matches: 9. The CDR3 runs 14 residues. Profiled with immunoSEQ multiplex PCR; TCRdb holds only in-frame clones, not every one. This listing includes approximately 22,000 clones. The chain uses TRBV13 and TRBJ2-7, with TRBD1 matching 8 bases. The TCR was taken from a woman aged 18-69 years with a cervical HPV16 infection that either progressed to CIN3+ or cleared (not recorded which). The sample was blood buffy coat. The DNA read from the CDR3 is TGTGCCAGCAGCCCTTGGACAGGGTCCCGCGAG. The encoded protein is CASSPWTGSRE. The complete CDR3 protein is CASSPWTGSREQYF.